This TCR beta chain is from a study of metastatic and nonmetastatic thyroid tumors. Through MiXCR, TCRdb re-clonotyped the PCR reads. The data contain about 70,000 clones, 15% to 20% of them singletons. Prior to thyroid surgery, none of the patients had received any treatment. This clone was picked up many times. Germline-derived CDR1 and CDR2 are SGHRS and YFSETQ. With 1 base removed from V and 2 bases from J, the gap between germline ends came to 13 bases. This CDR3 comprises 16 residues. This chain links TRBV5-1 with TRBJ1-5, with D tentatively TRBD1 (6 bases). The clonotype comes from a female donor with papillary thyroid cancer or a benign thyroid nodule (not recorded which). Some clones in this sample may be carry-over from other donors' samples. Sequenced sample: blood. CDR3 loop: CASSLTGLNGNQPQHF. CDR3 DNA sequence: TGCGCCAGCAGCTTGACAGGGTTGAATGGCAATCAGCCCCAGCATTTT.